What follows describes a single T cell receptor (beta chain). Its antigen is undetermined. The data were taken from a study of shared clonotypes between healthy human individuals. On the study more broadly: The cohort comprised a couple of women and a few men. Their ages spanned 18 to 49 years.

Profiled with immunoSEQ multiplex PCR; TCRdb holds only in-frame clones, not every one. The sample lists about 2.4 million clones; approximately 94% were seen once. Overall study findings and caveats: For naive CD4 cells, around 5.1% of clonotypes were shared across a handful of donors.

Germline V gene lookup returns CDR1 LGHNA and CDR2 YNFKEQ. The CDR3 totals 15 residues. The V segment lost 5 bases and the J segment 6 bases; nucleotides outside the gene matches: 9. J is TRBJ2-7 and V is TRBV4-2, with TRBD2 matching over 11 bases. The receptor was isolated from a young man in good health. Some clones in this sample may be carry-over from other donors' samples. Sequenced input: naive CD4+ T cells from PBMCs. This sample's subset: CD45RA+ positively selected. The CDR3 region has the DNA TGTGCCAGCAGCAACCAACCCGGGACTAGCGGCGAGCAGTACTTC. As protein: CASSNQPGTSGEQYF.